The clone carrying this T cell receptor beta chain appeared once. Its antigen is unknown. The record originates from a study of cytomegalovirus exposure and HLA in healthy donors. Study-level findings and limits: Some V segments (TRBV6-2 and TRBV6-3 among them) were excluded as indistinguishable.

Trimming pared 0 bases from V and 6 bases from J, leaving 14 bases between. This CDR3 region has 16 residues. Per germline, CDR1 LNHDA and CDR2 SQIVND (reference sequence). A multiplex PCR was run with 60 Vbeta primers and 13 Jbeta primers. This table comes from immunoSEQ multiplex PCR, and its TCRdb copy is limited to in-frame clones, with some not included. The sample lists 100,000 to 150,000 clones; roughly four fifths were seen once. Sequencing was done on a sample of PBMCs. This receptor was taken from a woman aged 40 to 55 in good health and CMV-seropositive. The rearrangement joins TRBV19 to TRBJ2-2; tentative D call: TRBD2 (6 bases). The CDR3 bases are TGTGCCAGTAGTATAGATGGGCGGGACCCCGCCGGGGAGCTGTTTTTT. Translated: CASSIDGRDPAGELFF. The full variable domain, with the rest looked up from reference TRBV19 and TRBJ2-2, is DGGITQSPKYLFRKEGQNVTLSCEQNLNHDAMYWYRQDPGQGLRLIYYSQIVNDFQKGDIAEGYSVSREKKESFPLTVTSAQKNPTAFYLCASSIDGRDPAGELFFGEGSRLTVL.